These 29 T cell receptor beta chains came from one sample sequenced in a study of T cell clonality in common variable immunodeficiency. General study findings and limits: Common variable immunodeficiency TCR beta sequences reportedly had fewer deletions and N-nucleotide insertions.

No antigen has been identified for these receptors. The repertoire was sequenced with immunoSEQ multiplex PCR; TCRdb's copy has only in-frame clones and lacks some. This sample's table reports roughly 16,000 clones. The sample was peripheral blood mononuclear cells. The receptors were sampled from a human donor with common variable immunodeficiency.

Remarks on this clone: The CDR3 is cut off 3 residues early in the read; its end comes from the germline J gene. The J gene is TRBJ2-7, the V gene TRBV7-3, with 15 bases lining up with TRBD2. CDR1 is SGHTA, CDR2 FQGTGA, per germline. This CDR3 has 17 amino acids. V lost 5 bases to trimming and J lost 5 bases; unmatched junction nucleotides: 10. The CDR3: CASSLALRTSGGDEQYF. The sequenced part of the CDR3 DNA is TGTGCCAGCAGCCTAGCACTTCGGACTAGCGGGGGGGACGAG.

A note on this clone: Coverage ceases 3 residues before the CDR3 finishes, and the germline J gene fills in the end. The chain recombines TRBV4-2 with TRBJ2-7; 10 nucleotides match TRBD2. The CDR3 loop spans 14 amino acids. Germline lookup yields CDR1 LGHNA and CDR2 YNFKEQ. With V trimmed by 4 bases and J by 3 bases, 3 bases remained unmatched. The CDR3 here is CASSPTSGVYEQYF. CDR3 DNA (partial): TGTGCCAGCAGCCCCACTAGCGGGGTCTACGAG.

With regard to this clone: The CDR3 extends 3 residues past the end of the read, so its final part is completed from the germline J gene. The chain links TRBV2 to TRBJ1-1; D is undetermined. Germline CDR1 and CDR2: SNHLY and FYNNEI. The germline V and J ends were trimmed by 6 bases and 4 bases, with 9 bases remaining between them. This CDR3 is 12 amino acids long. The CDR3 is CASSLERTEAFF. The CDR3 bases that were read are TGTGCCAGCAGCCTAGAACGCACTGAA.

This clone is identified as medium-sized from frequency. The read stops 3 residues short of the end of the CDR3; the missing end is completed from the germline J gene. The gene calls are TRBV7-9 and TRBJ1-5; possibly TRBD1 for D (6 bases). The CDR3 contains 15 residues. Germline V gene data show CDR1 as SEHNR and CDR2 as FQNEAQ (reference sequence). V dropped 5 bases and J dropped 0 bases, with 11 bases sitting between them. The CDR3 loop reads CASSATGTSNQPQHF. CDR3 bases read: TGTGCCAGCAGCGCCACAGGGACTAGCAATCAGCCC. Full variable domain (rest looked up from reference TRBV7-9 and TRBJ1-5): DTGVSQNPRHKITKRGQNVTFRCDPISEHNRLYWYRQTLGQGPEFLTYFQNEAQLEKSRLLSDRFSAERPKGSFSTLEIQRTEQGDSAMYLCASSATGTSNQPQHFGDGTRLSIL.

Of note for this clone: The CDR3 end lies 3 residues beyond the end of the read and is filled in from the germline J gene. V gene TRBV7-2 combines with J gene TRBJ2-2, with unresolved D. Per the germline V gene, CDR1 is SGHTA and CDR2 is FQGNSA. V was clipped by 5 bases and J by 5 bases, with 12 bases between them. The length of the CDR3 is 14 residues. CDR3 sequence: CASSASILTGELFF. CDR3 DNA, as far as it was read: TGTGCCAGCAGCGCGTCAATATTGACCGGGGAG.

Points on this clone: The read gets to within 3 residues of the CDR3 end, and the germline J gene fills in the rest. The chain recombines TRBV19 with TRBJ1-4, with D perhaps matching TRBD1 (5 bases). V was pared by 7 bases and J by 6 bases, with 15 bases between. Looked up from germline, CDR1 is LNHDA and CDR2 is SQIVND (reference sequence). The CDR3 is 14 residues long. The covered CDR3 bases are TGTGCCAGTACCCCCGGGGGTGGCGATGAAAAA. It codes for CASTPGGGDEK. The full CDR3 reads CASTPGGGDEKLFF.

Details on this clone: Coverage ceases 3 residues before the CDR3 finishes, and the germline J gene fills in the end. The rearrangement uses TRBV20-1 and TRBJ2-3; 11 bases line up with TRBD2. V was pared by 4 bases and J by 3 bases, with 3 bases of the junction left unmatched. Germline values: CDR1 DFQATT, CDR2 SNEGSKA (reference sequence). The CDR3 consists of 14 residues. This CDR3 is CSAILAGVTDTQYF. CDR3 DNA (partial): TGCAGTGCTATACTAGCGGGAGTAACAGATACG.

A note on this clone: The read halts 3 residues ahead of the CDR3 end, with the missing end drawn from the germline J gene. The chain links TRBV12-5 to TRBJ2-3; 10 positions match TRBD2. CDR3 length: 15 amino acids. In germline, CDR1 is LGHNT, CDR2 FRNRAP. Trimming took 3 bases from V and 3 from J; bases not matched to a gene: 3. CDR3 bases read: TGTGCTAGTGGTTTACAAGCGGGGGGGACAGATACG. Amino acid sequence: CASGLQAGGTDT. The entire CDR3 reads CASGLQAGGTDTQYF. The variable domain in full, completed from reference TRBV12-5 and TRBJ2-3, reads DARVTQTPRHKVTEMGQEVTMRCQPILGHNTVFWYRQTMMQGLELLAYFRNRAPLDDSGMPKDRFSAEMPDATLATLKIQPSEPRDSAVYFCASGLQAGGTDTQYFGPGTRLTVL.

With regard to this clone: The read falls 3 residues short of the CDR3 end, and the missing part is taken from the germline J gene. The rearrangement links TRBV7-9 to TRBJ2-3, with 13 positions matching TRBD2. CDR1 and CDR2 (germline): SEHNR, FQNEAQ (reference sequence). After removal of 4 bases from V and 7 bases from J, the junction contained 5 bases not matched to a gene. This CDR3 has 15 amino acids. The CDR3 protein is CASSSGLAGHNTQYF. The sequenced CDR3 bases are TGTGCCAGCAGCTCGGGACTAGCGGGACACAATACG.

On this clone itself: The sequenced fragment ends 3 residues before the CDR3 boundary, so the rest is inferred from the germline J gene. This chain links TRBV28 with TRBJ2-7; the D is unclear. Trimming took 7 bases from V and 0 from J, leaving 13 bases between them. There are 14 residues in the CDR3. Germline-derived CDR1 and CDR2 are MDHEN and SYDVKM. The CDR3 is CASTPEGFSYEQYF. CDR3 bases read: TGTGCCAGCACCCCAGAAGGGTTCTCCTACGAG.

As for this clone: The CDR3 extends 3 residues past the end of the read, so its final part is completed from the germline J gene. The rearrangement joins TRBV19 to TRBJ2-3; 7 nucleotides agree with TRBD1. From germline, CDR1 is LNHDA and CDR2 SQIVND (reference sequence). The CDR3 loop spans 14 amino acids. The J segment lost 1 base and the V segment lost 5 bases, leaving 3 bases of the junction unmatched. CDR3 loop: CASSRDRRTDTQYF. The CDR3 bases that were read are TGTGCCAGTAGTCGGGACAGACGCACAGATACG.

A note on this clone: With the read ending 3 residues before the CDR3 end, the germline J gene is used to fill in that end. The chain links TRBV19 to TRBJ2-1; 11 nucleotides align to TRBD2. Per the germline V gene, CDR1 is LNHDA and CDR2 is SQIVND (reference sequence). This CDR3 has 15 residues. V dropped 9 bases and J dropped 2; count of bases not matched to a gene: 6. The CDR3 reads CASTYSGGAYNEQFF. Partial CDR3 DNA: TGTGCCAGCACTTATAGCGGGGGGGCCTACAATGAG.

Of note for this clone: The read gets to within 3 residues of the CDR3 end, and the germline J gene fills in the rest. The rearrangement links TRBV4-1 to TRBJ2-1, with 9 bases fitting TRBD1. The CDR3 is made up of 16 amino acids. The J segment lost 7 bases and the V segment lost 1 base, leaving 8 bases of the junction unmatched. CDR1 and CDR2 from the germline V gene are MGHRA and YSYEKL. The DNA read from the CDR3 is TGCGCCAGCAGCCAAGCGGGACAGGGACCCTTTAATGAG. Its translation is CASSQAGQGPFNE. The full CDR3 protein is CASSQAGQGPFNEQFF.

According to its frequency, this clone is medium-sized. Read coverage stops 3 residues before the CDR3 terminus; the germline J gene supplies the remainder. The V gene is TRBV19, the J gene TRBJ1-5; a possible D gene is TRBD1 (6 bases). The CDR3 is 13 residues long. The V gene lost 7 bases and the J gene lost 4 bases, with 11 bases spanning the gap. The germline V gene encodes CDR1 LNHDA and CDR2 SQIVND (reference sequence). The sequenced part of the CDR3 DNA is TGTGCCAGTACGGGACAAAATAATCAGCCC. Protein product: CASTGQNNQP. The whole CDR3 is CASTGQNNQPQHF. Full variable domain (outside the CDR3, taken from reference TRBV19 and TRBJ1-5): DGGITQSPKYLFRKEGQNVTLSCEQNLNHDAMYWYRQDPGQGLRLIYYSQIVNDFQKGDIAEGYSVSREKKESFPLTVTSAQKNPTAFYLCASTGQNNQPQHFGDGTRLSIL.

To note about this clone: The CDR3 end is not reached by the read, which stops 3 residues before it; the germline J gene fills it in. The chain couples TRBV2 to TRBJ2-7; D perhaps matches TRBD1 (6 bases). The V end was cut by 10 bases, the J end by 0 bases, with 10 bases between. The CDR3 spans 12 residues. CDR1 and CDR2 (germline): SNHLY, FYNNEI. The CDR3 DNA, read in part, is TGTGCCATCCGGGACAACTCCTACGAG. Protein: CAIRDNSYE. The complete CDR3 sequence is CAIRDNSYEQYF. The variable domain in full, completed from reference TRBV2 and TRBJ2-7, reads EPEVTQTPSHQVTQMGQEVILRCVPISNHLYFYWYRQILGQKVEFLVSFYNNEISEKSEIFDDQFSVERPDGSNFTLKIRSTKLEDSAMYFCAIRDNSYEQYFGPGTRLTVT.

This clone is deemed medium-sized by its frequency. The read ends 3 residues early relative to the CDR3; the germline J gene fills the gap. V gene TRBV18 combines with J gene TRBJ1-5, with 7 bases matching TRBD1. CDR1 is KGHSH and CDR2 is LQKENI in the germline V gene. Trimming took 1 base from V and 5 from J; bases not matched to a gene: 5. The CDR3 is 15 amino acids. The CDR3 bases that were read are TGTGCCAGCTCACCACTCGCCCAGGGGGATCAGCCC. Its translation is CASSPLAQGDQP. The whole CDR3 sequence is CASSPLAQGDQPQHF.

Turning to this clone: The CDR3 end lies 3 residues beyond the end of the read and is filled in from the germline J gene. The rearrangement uses TRBV19 and TRBJ1-5; maybe TRBD1 (6 bases). The ends were cut back, 4 bases at V and 6 bases at J, with 13 bases in the middle. The CDR3 length is 14 residues. Germline V gives CDR1 LNHDA, CDR2 SQIVND (reference sequence). The CDR3 protein is CASSTRQAIQPQHF. Incomplete CDR3 DNA: TGTGCCAGTAGTACCCGACAGGCAATTCAGCCC.

Of note for this clone: The read comes to an end 3 residues before the CDR3 does, leaving the germline J gene to fill in the end. The gene calls are TRBV18 and TRBJ2-3; weak D call: TRBD1 (5 bases). The CDR3 runs 13 residues. CDR1 and CDR2 (germline): KGHSH, LQKENI. Trimming pared 7 bases from V and 8 bases from J, leaving 16 bases between. The CDR3 region is CASLVGPLGTQYF. The part of the CDR3 DNA that was read is TGTGCCAGCTTGGTGGGGCCACTGGGTACG.

On this clone: Read coverage stops 3 residues before the CDR3 terminus; the germline J gene supplies the remainder. The gene calls are TRBV20-1 and TRBJ1-1; tentatively, D is TRBD1 (6 bases). Germline V gene lookup returns CDR1 DFQATT and CDR2 SNEGSKA (reference sequence). CDR3 length equals 16 residues. V dropped 6 bases and J dropped 1 base, with 21 bases sitting between them. The part of the CDR3 DNA that was read is TGCAGTGCCCCCGTAGGGCAGGGGACGCGGAACACTGAA. Its translation is CSAPVGQGTRNTE. The entire CDR3 protein is CSAPVGQGTRNTEAFF.

Comments on this clone: The read finishes 3 residues shy of the CDR3 end, and the germline J gene is used to complete it. The chain links TRBV7-3 to TRBJ2-5, with TRBD1 as a possible D gene (5 bases). Germline CDR1 SGHTA, CDR2 FQGTGA. The CDR3 is 15 amino acids. The germline V and J ends were trimmed by 5 bases and 5 bases, with 18 bases remaining between them. The CDR3 DNA, read in part, is TGTGCCAGCAGCCAAGGGGTAGGGGTAGCTGAGACC. Translating gives CASSQGVGVAET. The entire CDR3 protein is CASSQGVGVAETQYF.

A remark on this clone: The CDR3 goes on 3 residues after the read ends, and that part is filled in from the germline J gene. The rearrangement links TRBV2 to TRBJ2-1; D not resolved. The ends were cut back, 7 bases at V and 5 bases at J, with 12 bases in the middle. The CDR3 contains 13 residues. Germline CDR1 reads SNHLY; CDR2 reads FYNNEI. The sequenced CDR3 bases are TGTGCCAGCACAACTACAAGAGACAATGAG. This sequence encodes CASTTTRDNE. The complete CDR3 sequence is CASTTTRDNEQFF.

With respect to this clone: The read terminates 3 residues before the CDR3 end, so the remaining end is supplied by the germline J gene. The chain employs TRBV7-9 and TRBJ2-5; 9 positions match TRBD1. Germline CDR1 SEHNR, CDR2 FQNEAQ (reference sequence). This CDR3 comprises 14 residues. V trimming: 6 bases; J trimming: 5 bases; junction bases outside the gene matches: 7. Partial CDR3 DNA: TGTGCCAGCAGTTTGGGACAGGGAGCGGAGACC. It codes for CASSLGQGAET. The full CDR3 protein is CASSLGQGAETQYF. Based on the CDR3 plus reference TRBV7-9 and TRBJ2-5, the full variable domain is DTGVSQNPRHKITKRGQNVTFRCDPISEHNRLYWYRQTLGQGPEFLTYFQNEAQLEKSRLLSDRFSAERPKGSFSTLEIQRTEQGDSAMYLCASSLGQGAETQYFGPGTRLLVL.

Notes on this clone: The read is 3 residues too short to cover the CDR3 end, so that end is filled in from the germline J gene. The V gene is TRBV2, the J gene TRBJ1-2, with a weak D call TRBD1 (6 bases). Germline CDR1 and CDR2: SNHLY and FYNNEI. Trimming removed 5 bases from V and 6 bases from J, with 10 bases in between. The length of the CDR3 is 12 residues. CDR3 residues: CASSLQGNGYTF. The CDR3 DNA, read in part, is TGTGCCAGCAGTTTACAGGGAAATGGC. The whole variable domain, remainder taken from reference TRBV2 and TRBJ1-2, is EPEVTQTPSHQVTQMGQEVILRCVPISNHLYFYWYRQILGQKVEFLVSFYNNEISEKSEIFDDQFSVERPDGSNFTLKIRSTKLEDSAMYFCASSLQGNGYTFGSGTRLTVV.

On this clone itself: The sequence runs out 3 residues before the end of the CDR3; the remainder is reconstructed from the germline J gene. The gene calls are TRBV7-9 and TRBJ1-6; D possibly corresponds to TRBD1 (5 bases). The germline V gene encodes CDR1 SEHNR and CDR2 FQNEAQ (reference sequence). V shed 5 bases and J shed 9 bases, with 17 bases lying between them. The CDR3 has 15 amino acids. The sequenced CDR3 bases are TGTGCCAGCAGCCCCCTGGGAGGGGTTGGTTCACCC. Protein product: CASSPLGGVGSP. The full CDR3 is CASSPLGGVGSPLHF.

Its frequency marks this clone as medium-sized. Sequencing ends 3 residues short of the CDR3 end; the germline J gene provides the rest. V gene TRBV7-6 combines with J gene TRBJ1-4; 7 positions agree with TRBD1. CDR1 is SGHVS, CDR2 FNYEAQ, per germline. V was pared by 6 bases and J by 6 bases, with 4 bases of the junction left unmatched. The CDR3 is made up of 13 amino acids. The DNA read from the CDR3 is TGTGCCAGCAGAACAGGGGTGGATGAAAAA. Protein sequence: CASRTGVDEK. The CDR3 as a whole reads CASRTGVDEKLFF.

In the case of this clone: The read finishes 3 residues shy of the CDR3 end, and the germline J gene is used to complete it. The chain links TRBV6-2 or TRBV6-3 to TRBJ1-5, with a tentative D call TRBD1 (5 bases). V lost 2 bases to trimming and J lost 2 bases, with 10 bases between them. This CDR3 contains 15 residues. Germline V CDR1 and CDR2: MNHEY, SVGEGT. The DNA read from the CDR3 is TGTGCCAGCAGTTACGGGGGGGGTGGCAATCAGCCC. It encodes CASSYGGGGNQP. The whole CDR3 is CASSYGGGGNQPQHF.

To note about this clone: The read stops 3 residues short of the end of the CDR3; the missing end is completed from the germline J gene. This chain links TRBV2 with TRBJ2-1; tentative D call: TRBD2 (6 bases). This CDR3 comprises 13 residues. V lost 8 bases and J 3 bases, leaving 11 bases between the germline ends. Germline CDR1 and CDR2: SNHLY and FYNNEI. The CDR3 sequence: CASLEGLYNEQFF. CDR3 DNA, as far as it was read: TGTGCCAGCTTGGAGGGTCTCTACAATGAG.

Regarding this clone: The sequence runs out 3 residues before the end of the CDR3; the remainder is reconstructed from the germline J gene. The chain joins TRBV30 to TRBJ2-7, with a tentative D call TRBD2 (6 bases). The germline V gene has CDR1 GTSNPN and CDR2 SVGIG (reference sequence). The germline V and J ends were trimmed by 1 base and 6 bases, with 10 bases remaining between them. This CDR3 comprises 12 residues. The CDR3 loop reads CAWSAPTSEQYF. The covered CDR3 bases are TGTGCCTGGAGTGCCCCGACTAGCGAG. Filled out from reference TRBV30 and TRBJ2-7, the complete variable domain reads SQTIHQWPATLVQPVGSPLSLECTVEGTSNPNLYWYRQAAGRGLQLLFYSVGIGQISSEVPQNLSASRPQDRQFILSSKKLLLSDSGFYLCAWSAPTSEQYFGPGTRLTVT.

Comment on this clone: Read sequence stops 3 residues before the CDR3 end, and the germline J gene provides the missing end. V and J are TRBV30 and TRBJ2-3; 9 bases line up with TRBD1. Trimming at V came to 3 bases and at J to 3 bases, leaving 4 bases not matched to a gene. Germline loops: CDR1 GTSNPN, CDR2 SVGIG (reference sequence). There are 14 residues in the CDR3. The CDR3 bases that were read are TGTGCCTGGAGCGGGGACAGGGTTACAGATACG. Protein sequence: CAWSGDRVTDT. The entire CDR3 protein reads CAWSGDRVTDTQYF. The full variable domain, in which reference TRBV30 and TRBJ2-3 provide the parts outside the CDR3, is SQTIHQWPATLVQPVGSPLSLECTVEGTSNPNLYWYRQAAGRGLQLLFYSVGIGQISSEVPQNLSASRPQDRQFILSSKKLLLSDSGFYLCAWSGDRVTDTQYFGPGTRLTVL.